This paragraph reports one T cell receptor (beta chain). What it binds is unknown. The data derive from a study of T cell repertoires in cytomegalovirus infection. Whole-study context: Recently identified HLA-C-restricted CMV epitopes were used, and well-studied HLA-B-restricted CMV epitopes were used as well. It can be stated that public TCR beta signatures indicated CMV infection as well as a matching HLA type. Overall study findings and caveats: The study found HLA-C-restricted CMV-specific TCR beta clonotypes dominating the ex vivo response. Accumulated public TCR beta family frequency recognized individuals carrying CMV together with the relevant HLA.

Germline values: CDR1 SGHTA, CDR2 FQGNSA. The CDR3 covers 14 residues. The V gene lost 1 base and the J gene lost 4 bases, with 11 bases spanning the gap. One entry per CDR3 protein results from TCRdb running MiXCR on the reads. This sample has 550,000 to 850,000 distinct CDR3 sequences, with approximately 33% found just once. The TCR originated in a human donor in good health (CMV status not recorded). Some clones in this sample may be carry-over from other donors' samples. Sequencing used cultured PBMCs, obtained from culture after CMV antigen stimulation. The J gene is TRBJ2-7, the V gene TRBV7-2, with D possibly being TRBD1 (5 bases). In DNA form, the CDR3 reads TGTGCCAGCAGCTTAGGACAGACGGATTACGAGCAGTACTTC. This gives the protein CASSLGQTDYEQYF.